Each of the 32 T cell receptor beta chains below was sequenced from the same sample in a study of PD-1 blockade in mismatch repair-deficient tumors. Generated by immunoSEQ multiplex PCR, the TCRdb table keeps only in-frame clones and is missing some. The sample records 15,000 to 20,000 clones, around 82% being singletons. Source: PBMCs, taken before pembrolizumab treatment. All receptors derive from an adult with mismatch repair-deficient cancer.

The V call is TRBV9, the J call TRBJ2-7; D possibly corresponds to TRBD1 (6 bases). The CDR3 totals 13 residues. The ends were cut back, 5 bases at V and 2 bases at J, with 11 bases in the middle. Germline V gives CDR1 SGDLS, CDR2 YYNGEE. The CDR3 nucleotides read TGTGCCAGCAGTCCCGGACAGACCTACGAGCAGTACTTC. The encoded protein is CASSPGQTYEQYF.

The chain employs TRBV7-3 and TRBJ2-5, with TRBD2 identical over 9 bases. Trimming took 1 base from V and 2 from J; bases not matched to a gene: 14. Per the germline V gene, CDR1 is SGHTA and CDR2 is FQGTGA. CDR3 size: 19 residues. CDR3 in DNA: TGTGCCAGCAGCTTAATGGCTCGTCTGAGCGGGAGGAAACAAGAGACCCAGTACTTC. Translation gives CASSLMARLSGRKQETQYF. Full variable domain (remainder filled in from reference TRBV7-3 and TRBJ2-5): GAGVSQTPSNKVTEKGKYVELRCDPISGHTALYWYRQSLGQGPEFLIYFQGTGAADDSGLPNDRFFAVRPEGSVSTLKIQRTERGDSAVYLCASSLMARLSGRKQETQYFGPGTRLLVL.

V usage is TRBV28 and J usage is TRBJ1-3; 10 bases map to TRBD1. Germline V CDR1 and CDR2: MDHEN, SYDVKM. The CDR3 loop spans 20 amino acids. The V segment lost 2 bases and the J segment 0 bases; nucleotides outside the gene matches: 13. CDR3 bases: TGTGCCAGCAGTTTAACCCCCCGACAGGGGGCACAACACTCTGGAAACACCATATATTTT. Translated, it gives CASSLTPRQGAQHSGNTIYF.

The chain uses TRBV5-1 and TRBJ1-1; 12 nucleotides agree with TRBD1. The CDR3 sequence is 17 residues long. CDR1 SGHRS and CDR2 YFSETQ come from the germline V gene. V lost 0 bases, J lost 5 bases, and 8 bases stayed unmatched. CDR3 bases: TGCGCCAGCAGCTTGGGCCGGGACAGGGGGCAGGGGACTGAAGCTTTCTTT. Translated, it gives CASSLGRDRGQGTEAFF.

The V and J genes are TRBV5-4 and TRBJ2-1; D gene ambiguous. This CDR3 comprises 12 residues. Trimming removed 4 bases at V and 7 bases at J, with 9 bases between. The germline CDR1 and CDR2 sequences are SGHNT and YYREEE (reference sequence). The CDR3 DNA sequence: TGTGCCAGCAGCCCCAATGGGAATGAGCAGTTCTTC. It encodes CASSPNGNEQFF.

This clone has only a few counts. The chain carries TRBV30 and TRBJ1-2; 7 nucleotides agree with TRBD1. The CDR3 sequence is 12 residues long. CDR1 GTSNPN and CDR2 SVGIG come from the germline V gene (reference sequence). V lost 1 base and J lost 6; bases outside the gene matches: 2. The CDR3 protein is CAWSGQGHGYTF. CDR3 nucleotides: TGTGCCTGGAGTGGACAGGGTCATGGCTACACCTTC.

This clone was seen once. The V gene is TRBV9, the J gene TRBJ2-2; 9 bases match TRBD2. Germline CDR1 reads SGDLS; CDR2 reads YYNGEE. V lost 3 bases, J lost 6 bases, and 3 bases stayed unmatched. The CDR3 runs 14 residues. For the CDR3, the DNA is TGTGCCAGCAGCGCCGGACTAGCGCCCGGGGAGCTGTTTTTT. It codes for CASSAGLAPGELFF.

The chain uses TRBV5-4 and TRBJ2-3; 9 bases map to TRBD1. Trimming at V came to 2 bases and at J to 6 bases, leaving 4 bases not matched to a gene. Germline loops: CDR1 SGHNT, CDR2 YYREEE (reference sequence). The CDR3 runs to 14 residues. For the CDR3, the DNA is TGTGCCAGCAGCTTTTGGGACAGGGCTGATACGCAGTATTTT. It codes for CASSFWDRADTQYF.

The rearrangement uses TRBV18 and TRBJ2-5; 12 bases fit TRBD2. This CDR3 has 15 residues. Germline assignment: CDR1 KGHSH and CDR2 LQKENI. V shed 0 bases and J 4 bases; nucleotides not matched to a gene: 0. CDR3 sequence (DNA): TGTGCCAGCTCACCACCGGGACTAGCGGGAGAGACCCAGTACTTC. Translation gives CASSPPGLAGETQYF.

This clone was picked up a small number of times. This CDR3 is CASSFNRNYEQYF. The CDR3 nucleotides read TGTGCCAGCAGCTTCAACAGAAACTACGAGCAGTACTTC. The rearrangement joins TRBV7-8 to TRBJ2-7, with unresolved D. Trimming removed 3 bases from V and 3 bases from J, with 9 bases in between. Per the germline V gene, CDR1 is SGHVS and CDR2 is FQNEAQ. This CDR3 has 13 residues. The full variable domain, in which reference TRBV7-8 and TRBJ2-7 provide the parts outside the CDR3, is GAGVSQSPRYKVAKRGQDVALRCDPISGHVSLFWYQQALGQGPEFLTYFQNEAQLDKSGLPSDRFFAERPEGSVSTLKIQRTQQEDSAVYLCASSFNRNYEQYFGPGTRLTVT.

The rearrangement links TRBV28 to TRBJ2-7; 7 bases align to TRBD2. The CDR3 totals 14 residues. Trimming took 5 bases from V and 0 from J; bases not matched to a gene: 4. Germline CDR1 MDHEN, CDR2 SYDVKM. CDR3 sequence reads: CASSPQRGSYEQYF. The DNA for the CDR3 is TGTGCCAGCAGTCCCCAGCGGGGCTCCTACGAGCAGTACTTC.

In DNA, the CDR3 is TGTGCCAGCAGTTTATTTCGGGGGGGCGGCGAGCAGTACTTC. It codes for CASSLFRGGGEQYF. This rearrangement joins TRBV27 to TRBJ2-7, with 8 bases identical to TRBD2. Germline trimming cut 1 base from V and 6 bases from J; bases unmatched to any gene: 5. In germline, CDR1 is MNHEY, CDR2 SMNVEV (reference sequence). The CDR3 is 14 residues long.

This clone was observed a few times. This chain joins TRBV4-3 and TRBJ2-7; weak D call: TRBD2 (6 bases). The CDR3 has 17 amino acids. Per germline, CDR1 LGHNA and CDR2 YSLEER. The V gene lost 2 bases and the J gene lost 2 bases, with 19 bases spanning the gap. The CDR3 DNA reads as TGCGCCAGCAGCCAACGGAGGGATGCGGGAACGCCCTACGAGCAGTACTTC. As protein: CASSQRRDAGTPYEQYF.

V is TRBV19 and J is TRBJ1-5; D is ambiguous. CDR3 length: 15 residues. Germline assignment: CDR1 LNHDA and CDR2 SQIVND (reference sequence). V lost 7 bases and J lost 0, with 13 bases in between. The CDR3 is CASTKTIYSNQPQHF. CDR3 sequence (DNA): TGTGCCAGTACTAAAACCATTTATAGCAATCAGCCCCAGCATTTT.

The J gene is TRBJ2-3, the V gene TRBV9; 8 bases align to TRBD2. Germline CDR1 reads SGDLS; CDR2 reads YYNGEE. V shed 3 bases and J 3 bases; nucleotides not matched to a gene: 15. The CDR3 consists of 18 residues. In DNA, the CDR3 is TGTGCCAGCAGCGGGATGGGGCAGGCGGGAGGTATGACAGATACGCAGTATTTT. It is translated as CASSGMGQAGGMTDTQYF.

The genes are TRBV5-1 and TRBJ2-3; 14 bases are a match to TRBD2. CDR1 and CDR2 (germline): SGHRS, YFSETQ. This CDR3 spans 19 amino acids. V was pared by 3 bases and J by 6 bases, with 15 bases of the junction left unmatched. CDR3 sequence: CASSSLGTSGRLTGDTQYF. In nucleotides, the CDR3 is TGCGCCAGCAGCTCGTTGGGGACTAGCGGGAGACTCACAGGTGATACGCAGTATTTT. The variable domain in full, with the rest retrieved from reference TRBV5-1 and TRBJ2-3, is KAGVTQTPRYLIKTRGQQVTLSCSPISGHRSVSWYQQTPGQGLQFLFEYFSETQRNKGNFPGRFSGRQFSNSRSEMNVSTLELGDSALYLCASSSLGTSGRLTGDTQYFGPGTRLTVL.

This chain uses TRBV4-2 with TRBJ2-7, with 8 bases aligning to TRBD2. The V and J ends lost 0 bases and 0 bases, in that order; junction bases with no gene match: 4. The CDR3 has 16 amino acids. Germline loops: CDR1 LGHNA, CDR2 YNFKEQ. The CDR3 region has the DNA TGTGCCAGCAGCCAAGAATCCGGGACTAGCTCCTACGAGCAGTACTTC. This codes for CASSQESGTSSYEQYF.

The chain carries TRBV29-1 and TRBJ2-3, with D unresolved. The V end was cut by 3 bases, the J end by 6 bases, with 7 bases between. There are 11 residues in the CDR3. The V gene's germline CDR1 is SQVTM and CDR2 ANQGSEA. CDR3 region: CSVEYSDTQYF. The CDR3 bases are TGCAGCGTTGAGTACTCGGATACGCAGTATTTT.

This clone was detected only a few times. This chain connects TRBV4-2 to TRBJ2-1; no firm D call. Germline assignment: CDR1 LGHNA and CDR2 YNFKEQ. The CDR3 contains 14 residues. V lost 1 base, J lost 12 bases, and 16 bases lay in between. Here the CDR3 DNA reads TGTGCCAGCAGCCAAGGAGATTCAGCCCCGAGGCAGTTCTTC. It specifies CASSQGDSAPRQFF.

This clone showed up just a few times. The V and J genes are TRBV6-6 and TRBJ1-2; D possibly corresponds to TRBD1 (5 bases). CDR3 size: 14 residues. Trimming removed 2 bases at V and 8 bases at J, with 15 bases between. Germline CDR1 reads MNHNY; CDR2 reads SVGAGI (reference sequence). The CDR3 bases are TGTGCCAGCAGTTACGTCCTCAGGGACGGGGGCTACACCTTC. Its protein product is CASSYVLRDGGYTF.

The J gene is TRBJ2-3, the V gene TRBV7-6; 11 bases agree with TRBD2. J lost 5 bases, V lost 3 bases, and 7 bases had no gene match. The length of the CDR3 is 16 residues. Germline V gene lookup returns CDR1 SGHVS and CDR2 FNYEAQ. In nucleotides, the CDR3 is TGTGCCAGCAGCTTGAGCACTAGCGGGAGTCAAGATACGCAGTATTTT. Its translation: CASSLSTSGSQDTQYF. The whole variable domain, filled in from reference TRBV7-6 and TRBJ2-3, reads GAGVSQSPRYKVTKRGQDVALRCDPISGHVSLYWYRQALGQGPEFLTYFNYEAQQDKSGLPNDRFSAERPEGSISTLTIQRTEQRDSAMYRCASSLSTSGSQDTQYFGPGTRLTVL.

This clone was picked up a small number of times. This chain connects TRBV20-1 to TRBJ2-7; D not certain. Germline V CDR1 and CDR2: DFQATT, SNEGSKA (reference sequence). Trimming pared 3 bases from V and 3 bases from J, leaving 6 bases between. The CDR3 spans 11 residues. This CDR3 is CSASRLYEQYF. The CDR3 DNA reads as TGCAGTGCTAGCAGGCTCTACGAGCAGTACTTC.

This chain links TRBV28 with TRBJ2-5, with D tentatively TRBD2 (5 bases). V was trimmed by 6 bases and J by 1 base, leaving 18 bases between them. CDR3 length equals 16 residues. Germline V gene lookup returns CDR1 MDHEN and CDR2 SYDVKM. The chain's CDR3 is CASSPASGYAQETQYF. As DNA, the CDR3 is TGTGCCAGCAGCCCTGCTTCGGGGTATGCCCAAGAGACCCAGTACTTC.

This clone was seen once. The CDR3, as DNA: TGCGCCAGCAGCTTTGGAGGGAACTATGGCTACACCTTC. Its translation is CASSFGGNYGYTF. This chain connects TRBV5-1 to TRBJ1-2; D is unresolved. The CDR3 is 13 amino acids. Trimming took 2 bases from V and 2 from J, leaving 7 bases between them. The germline V gene encodes CDR1 SGHRS and CDR2 YFSETQ.

The rearrangement joins TRBV11-2 to TRBJ2-5; D is perhaps TRBD1 or TRBD2 (6 bases each). V was clipped by 4 bases and J by 1 base, with 16 bases between them. This CDR3 contains 16 residues. Germline CDR1 reads SGHAT; CDR2 reads FQNNGV. CDR3 nucleotides: TGTGCCAGCAGCTCCGGGTCGGGGGCCCTCCAAGAGACCCAGTACTTC. Translating gives CASSSGSGALQETQYF.

J is TRBJ2-3 and V is TRBV7-9; 7 positions match TRBD2. Germline V gives CDR1 SEHNR, CDR2 FQNEAQ (reference sequence). CDR3 size: 15 residues. The ends lost 3 bases at V and 2 bases at J; junction bases unmatched: 5. The chain's CDR3 is CASSFGRTVTDTQYF. The DNA of the CDR3 is TGTGCCAGCAGCTTCGGGAGGACGGTCACAGATACGCAGTATTTT.

The chain recombines TRBV7-8 with TRBJ2-1, with 7 positions matching TRBD2. V lost 4 bases, J lost 0 bases, and 3 bases stayed unmatched. This CDR3 is 15 amino acids long. Germline lookup yields CDR1 SGHVS and CDR2 FQNEAQ. The CDR3 coding sequence is TGTGCCAGCAGCTCCGGGAGGACCTCCTACAATGAGCAGTTCTTC. Residues: CASSSGRTSYNEQFF.

This clone occurred a few times. The rearrangement links TRBV27 to TRBJ2-7, with a tentative D call TRBD2 (5 bases). Germline assignment: CDR1 MNHEY and CDR2 SMNVEV (reference sequence). This CDR3 has 12 amino acids. Trimming pared 4 bases from V and 4 bases from J, leaving 8 bases between. Here the CDR3 DNA reads TGTGCCAGCAGTTCGACGGGGTACGAGCAGTACTTC. The encoded protein is CASSSTGYEQYF.

The chain employs TRBV11-2 and TRBJ2-7; 7 nucleotides line up with TRBD1. This CDR3 has 15 amino acids. The J segment lost 2 bases and the V segment lost 5 bases, leaving 9 bases of the junction unmatched. The germline CDR1 and CDR2 sequences are SGHAT and FQNNGV. DNA for the CDR3: TGTGCCAGCAGCCCCCTAGGGACAGAGGCCTACGAGCAGTACTTC. Its translation: CASSPLGTEAYEQYF.

This chain links TRBV6-1 with TRBJ2-6, with D possibly being TRBD1 (5 bases). The CDR3 consists of 16 residues. The V end lost 4 bases, the J end lost 0 bases, and 10 bases lay between the germline ends. Germline V gene sequence: CDR1 MNHNS, CDR2 SASEGT. The CDR3, as DNA: TGTGCCAGCAGTGGCAGCAGGGACTCTGGGGCCAACGTCCTGACTTTC. Its translation is CASSGSRDSGANVLTF.

V usage is TRBV19 and J usage is TRBJ1-3; D is uncertain. CDR3 length: 11 residues. The germline V and J ends were trimmed by 8 bases and 0 bases, with 2 bases remaining between them. The V gene's germline CDR1 is LNHDA and CDR2 SQIVND (reference sequence). CDR3 nucleotides: TGTGCCAGTTCCTCTGGAAACACCATATATTTT. It translates to CASSSGNTIYF. Drawing the rest from reference TRBV19 and TRBJ1-3, the complete variable domain is DGGITQSPKYLFRKEGQNVTLSCEQNLNHDAMYWYRQDPGQGLRLIYYSQIVNDFQKGDIAEGYSVSREKKESFPLTVTSAQKNPTAFYLCASSSGNTIYFGEGSWLTVV.

V gene TRBV11-3 combines with J gene TRBJ2-1, with D perhaps matching TRBD2 (6 bases). The germline CDR1 and CDR2 sequences are SGHNT and YENEEA. The CDR3 extends over 14 amino acids. The V gene lost 7 bases and the J gene lost 16 bases, with 26 bases spanning the gap. The CDR3 DNA reads TGTGCCAGCACCGCCGAGGTCAGTGGCGGGACTCTCTTCTTC. Translated, it gives CASTAEVSGGTLFF. Full variable domain (rest looked up from reference TRBV11-3 and TRBJ2-1): EAGVVQSPRYKIIEKKQPVAFWCNPISGHNTLYWYLQNLGQGPELLIRYENEEAVDDSQLPKDRFSAERLKGVDSTLKIQPAELGDSAVYLCASTAEVSGGTLFFGPGTRLTVL.